The 11 T cell receptor beta chains reported below all come from one sample, sequenced in a study of blood T cell repertoires in COVID-19. The method was immunoSEQ multiplex PCR; TCRdb's version includes in-frame clones alone and lacks a portion of them. The table shows 210,000 or so clones, with about 84% occurring only once. Sequencing input: peripheral blood. All receptors derive from a woman older than 75 with COVID-19, enrolled during active disease.

This chain uses TRBV18 with TRBJ1-4; a weak D match, TRBD1 (6 bases). The ends were cut back, 3 bases at V and 2 bases at J, with 10 bases in the middle. This CDR3 has 15 residues. Germline CDR1 KGHSH, CDR2 LQKENI. The DNA for the CDR3 is TGTGCCAGCTCACCCCAGGGGAAGACTAATGAAAAACTGTTTTTT. Its protein product is CASSPQGKTNEKLFF.

V gene TRBV18 combines with J gene TRBJ2-5, with 7 bases matching TRBD2. Germline V lookup: CDR1 KGHSH, CDR2 LQKENI. This CDR3 is 15 amino acids long. The J segment lost 6 bases and the V segment lost 3 bases, leaving 10 bases of the junction unmatched. For the CDR3, the DNA is TGTGCCAGCTCACCGGTGGCGGGAGTAGGAAAGACCCAGTACTTC. Translated, it gives CASSPVAGVGKTQYF.

The chain links TRBV25-1 to TRBJ1-2; TRBD1 aligns across 9 bases. The germline CDR1 and CDR2 sequences are MGHDK and SYGVNS. The V and J ends lost 2 bases and 8 bases, in that order; junction bases with no gene match: 6. The CDR3 is made up of 14 amino acids. The CDR3 sequence: CASSEPGQGGGYTF. DNA for the CDR3: TGTGCCAGCAGTGAACCGGGACAGGGCGGCGGCTACACCTTC.

On this clone: An end of the junction does not agree with germline; a read error may underlie this. The rearrangement links TRBV5-4 to TRBJ2-7, with D unclear. The CDR3 runs 14 residues. From germline, CDR1 is SGHNT and CDR2 YYREEE (reference sequence). The CDR3 bases are TGTGCCAGCAGCTTGGAATTCTCCTCCCACGAGCAGTACTTC. Its translation: CASSLEFSSHEQYF.

This clone was counted a few times. The gene calls are TRBV7-3 and TRBJ2-7; 7 positions agree with TRBD2. CDR1 and CDR2 from the germline V gene are SGHTA and FQGTGA. The V and J ends lost 2 bases and 9 bases, in that order; junction bases with no gene match: 7. This CDR3 comprises 13 residues. The CDR3 sequence is CASSLSASGLQYF. In nucleotides, the CDR3 is TGTGCCAGCAGCTTATCGGCTAGCGGACTGCAGTACTTC.

This clone was picked up one time. The V call is TRBV5-1, the J call TRBJ2-1; 8 bases fit TRBD2. Germline-derived CDR1 and CDR2 are SGHRS and YFSETQ. J was trimmed by 4 bases and V by 4 bases; bases with no gene match: 7. This CDR3 has 15 residues. CDR3 DNA: TGCGCCAGCAGCCCGGCACTAGCGGATTACAATGAGCAGTTCTTC. It encodes CASSPALADYNEQFF.

The count of this clone is one. In DNA, the CDR3 is TGCGCCAGCAGCTTCGGGACAGGGGGCAAAAACTATGGCTACACCTTC. Residues: CASSFGTGGKNYGYTF. This chain uses TRBV5-1 with TRBJ1-2; 12 nucleotides match TRBD1. The V gene's germline CDR1 is SGHRS and CDR2 YFSETQ. Germline trimming cut 2 bases from V and 2 bases from J; bases unmatched to any gene: 4. This CDR3 region has 16 residues.

The rearrangement links TRBV6-5 to TRBJ1-2; TRBD1 aligns across 7 bases. Trimming took 3 bases from V and 5 from J; bases not matched to a gene: 3. Germline CDR1 and CDR2: MNHEY and SVGAGI. The CDR3 runs to 13 residues. Here the CDR3 reads CASSYGTEYGYTF. The CDR3 region has the DNA TGTGCCAGCAGTTATGGGACAGAGTATGGCTACACCTTC.

This clone was detected only a few times. The chain uses TRBV29-1 and TRBJ1-5, with a possible D match to TRBD1 (6 bases). Germline-derived CDR1 and CDR2 are SQVTM and ANQGSEA. The CDR3 runs to 14 residues. The germline V and J ends were trimmed by 4 bases and 2 bases, with 12 bases remaining between them. CDR3 in amino acids: CSVAVGGGNQPQHF. The CDR3 DNA reads as TGCAGCGTTGCGGTAGGGGGGGGCAATCAGCCCCAGCATTTT.

The chain combines TRBV4-1 with TRBJ2-2; D might be TRBD2 (7 bases). The CDR3 consists of 19 residues. Trimming stripped 4 bases from V and 0 bases from J, with 21 bases between. In germline, CDR1 is MGHRA, CDR2 YSYEKL. The CDR3 loop is CASSPMGRGGGTNTGELFF. The CDR3 DNA reads TGCGCCAGCAGCCCAATGGGAAGGGGAGGGGGTACGAACACCGGGGAGCTGTTTTTT.

CDR3 in DNA: TGCAGCGCCGAACGACTAGCGGGAGTGAATGAGCAGTTCTTC. Translated: CSAERLAGVNEQFF. This chain connects TRBV29-1 to TRBJ2-1; TRBD2 matches at 12 bases. Germline CDR1 and CDR2: SQVTM and ANQGSEA. With V trimmed by 7 bases and J by 7 bases, 8 bases remained unmatched. The CDR3 is made up of 14 amino acids.